One and the same sample provided the 20 T cell receptor beta chains below, sequenced in a study of T cells in tuberculosis. Profiling relied on immunoSEQ multiplex PCR, and the TCRdb table lists in-frame clones only, not all of them. The table lists fewer than 55,000 clones, 90% to 95% of them singletons. Material for sequencing was PBMCs. These receptors were collected from a donor between 5 and 29 years old with latent tuberculosis or without tuberculosis infection.

The chain uses TRBV30 and TRBJ2-5, with 8 nucleotides matching TRBD2. The CDR3 extends over 15 amino acids. The V segment lost 0 bases and the J segment 5 bases; nucleotides outside the gene matches: 8. Germline V gene data show CDR1 as GTSNPN and CDR2 as SVGIG (reference sequence). This CDR3 is CAWSVVAGPPETQYF. The DNA for the CDR3 is TGTGCCTGGAGTGTAGTAGCGGGGCCTCCGGAGACCCAGTACTTC.

J is TRBJ2-5 and V is TRBV6-5; 7 nucleotides align to TRBD1. Germline V CDR1 and CDR2: MNHEY, SVGAGI. The V segment lost 5 bases and the J segment 0 bases; nucleotides outside the gene matches: 6. The CDR3 runs to 15 residues. As DNA, the CDR3 is TGTGCCAGCAGTAAAACGGACAGGTACCAAGAGACCCAGTACTTC. This encodes CASSKTDRYQETQYF.

This clone was counted once. This chain links TRBV11-2 with TRBJ2-7; the D is unclear. Germline V gives CDR1 SGHAT, CDR2 FQNNGV. The CDR3 runs 14 residues. The V and J ends lost 7 bases and 5 bases respectively, with 18 bases between them. CDR3 coding DNA: TGTGCCAGCACCCTAGTGGCGGTCTCTCACGAGCAGTACTTC. Translating it yields CASTLVAVSHEQYF.

The chain links TRBV5-6 to TRBJ2-7; D perhaps matches TRBD2 (6 bases). The CDR3 consists of 12 residues. Germline CDR1 SGHDT, CDR2 YYEEEE. Deletions cut 2 bases from V and 7 bases from J, with 10 bases between. The CDR3 spells CASSLGAGEQYF. DNA of the CDR3: TGTGCCAGCAGCTTAGGGGCGGGGGAGCAGTACTTC.

This chain joins TRBV18 and TRBJ1-1; D perhaps matches TRBD1 (5 bases). Trimming took off 6 bases at V and 0 bases at J, with 8 bases between the two ends. The CDR3 is made up of 13 amino acids. Germline lookup yields CDR1 KGHSH and CDR2 LQKENI. The CDR3 DNA sequence: TGTGCCAGCTCCGACAGCCTGAACACTGAAGCTTTCTTT. This encodes CASSDSLNTEAFF.

J is TRBJ2-2 and V is TRBV6-1; 7 bases match TRBD1. This CDR3 comprises 15 residues. Germline V gives CDR1 MNHNS, CDR2 SASEGT. After removal of 6 bases from V and 3 bases from J, the junction contained 7 bases not matched to a gene. The CDR3 nucleotides are TGTGCCAGCAGGGCCGGGACAGCCTACACCGGGGAGCTGTTTTTT. Residues: CASRAGTAYTGELFF.

The V and J genes are TRBV27 and TRBJ2-7; TRBD2 matches 7 bases. The CDR3 runs to 15 residues. From germline, CDR1 is MNHEY and CDR2 SMNVEV (reference sequence). Trimming took 5 bases from V and 7 from J; bases not matched to a gene: 14. CDR3 in amino acids: CASSPSSGLLGEQYF. Here the CDR3 DNA reads TGTGCCAGCAGTCCCTCTAGCGGACTCTTGGGAGAGCAGTACTTC.

The gene calls are TRBV19 and TRBJ1-5, with D possibly being TRBD1 (5 bases). With 6 bases removed from V and 2 bases from J, the gap between germline ends came to 17 bases. Germline V gene data show CDR1 as LNHDA and CDR2 as SQIVND (reference sequence). CDR3 length: 16 amino acids. In DNA form, the CDR3 reads TGTGCCAGTAGCCTTACCGGCCGGGGGGGCAATCAGCCCCAGCATTTT. Protein product: CASSLTGRGGNQPQHF.

This rearrangement joins TRBV27 to TRBJ1-2; no clear D. The V gene's germline CDR1 is MNHEY and CDR2 SMNVEV (reference sequence). V lost 3 bases and J lost 7, with 9 bases in between. The CDR3 spans 12 residues. CDR3 protein: CASSFAGSGYTF. Written as DNA, the CDR3 is TGTGCCAGCAGTTTCGCGGGGAGTGGCTACACCTTC.

This sequence joins TRBV12-1 and TRBJ2-7; whether TRBD2, the table's D call, matches the DNA was not checked. TRBV12-1 is a pseudogene segment. The CDR3 is 16 amino acids. DNA of the CDR3: TGTGCCAGCAGCCTCAACTACTTTCATAGCTCCTACGAGCAGTACTTC. It yields the protein CASSLNYFHSSYEQYF.

This rearrangement joins TRBV19 to TRBJ2-4; TRBD2 aligns across 12 bases. Germline V gene data show CDR1 as LNHDA and CDR2 as SQIVND (reference sequence). The junction had 11 bases not matched to a gene; V was cut back by 5 bases and J by 3 bases. The CDR3 has 18 amino acids. Here the CDR3 DNA reads TGTGCCAGTAGTCCGAAGACTAGCGGGGGAGCATACAAAAACATTCAGTACTTC. Protein sequence: CASSPKTSGGAYKNIQYF.

V is TRBV19 and J is TRBJ1-2; D is perhaps TRBD1 (5 bases). Looked up from germline, CDR1 is LNHDA and CDR2 is SQIVND (reference sequence). Trimming took 4 bases from V and 8 from J, leaving 20 bases between them. The CDR3 has 15 residues. The DNA of the CDR3 is TGTGCCAGTAGTAGAACAGGCGGCGTAGGGAAGGGCTACACCTTC. It translates to CASSRTGGVGKGYTF.

The chain recombines TRBV18 with TRBJ1-4; D unclear. This CDR3 contains 15 residues. Trimming took off 0 bases at V and 6 bases at J, with 11 bases between the two ends. Germline V CDR1 and CDR2: KGHSH, LQKENI. The CDR3 is CASSPPSGGHEKLFF. CDR3 sequence (DNA): TGTGCCAGCTCACCACCGTCAGGTGGGCATGAAAAACTGTTTTTT.

In nucleotides, the CDR3 is TGTGCCAGCAGCTTTCAGGATGGAAACACCATATATTTT. Translation: CASSFQDGNTIYF. V is TRBV11-2 and J is TRBJ1-3; the D is unclear. V was trimmed by 3 bases and J by 3 bases, leaving 6 bases between them. From germline, CDR1 is SGHAT and CDR2 FQNNGV. The CDR3 runs to 13 residues. Based on the CDR3 plus reference TRBV11-2 and TRBJ1-3, the full variable domain is EAGVAQSPRYKIIEKRQSVAFWCNPISGHATLYWYQQILGQGPKLLIQFQNNGVVDDSQLPKDRFSAERLKGVDSTLKIQPAKLEDSAVYLCASSFQDGNTIYFGEGSWLTVV.

This chain joins TRBV10-3 and TRBJ2-2, with D perhaps matching TRBD2 (5 bases). Germline V gene sequence: CDR1 ENHRY, CDR2 SYGVKD. With 4 bases removed from V and 0 bases from J, the gap between germline ends came to 9 bases. The CDR3 extends over 15 amino acids. This CDR3 reads CAISVTRPNTGELFF. The CDR3 nucleotides are TGTGCCATCAGTGTAACTAGGCCGAACACCGGGGAGCTGTTTTTT.

The chain carries TRBV10-1 and TRBJ2-1; 7 nucleotides line up with TRBD2. J gave up 7 bases and V 3 bases, and 12 bases lay outside the gene matches. Germline V gene lookup returns CDR1 WNHNN and CDR2 SYGVQD (reference sequence). The CDR3 spans 16 residues. The CDR3 DNA reads as TGCGCCAGCAGTGACTCAAGCGGGGCAGGTAGGAATGAGCAGTTCTTC. As protein: CASSDSSGAGRNEQFF.

V usage is TRBV5-6 and J usage is TRBJ1-3; tentative D call: TRBD1 (5 bases). V was clipped by 0 bases and J by 6 bases, with 10 bases between them. Germline CDR1 SGHDT, CDR2 YYEEEE. CDR3 length equals 14 residues. The CDR3 loop is CASSLVGAENTIYF. In nucleotides, the CDR3 is TGTGCCAGCAGCTTGGTAGGGGCTGAAAACACCATATATTTT.

This chain joins TRBV7-7 and TRBJ2-3; 14 nucleotides match TRBD2. The CDR3 runs to 18 residues. Germline V gene sequence: CDR1 SSHAT, CDR2 FNYEAQ (reference sequence). The J segment lost 5 bases and the V segment lost 5 bases, leaving 12 bases of the junction unmatched. CDR3 sequence: CASSPGLAGAGKRDTQYF. In DNA, the CDR3 is TGTGCCAGCAGCCCGGGACTAGCGGGAGCGGGCAAAAGAGATACGCAGTATTTT.

This clone was counted once. This rearrangement joins TRBV2 to TRBJ2-6; maybe TRBD1 (5 bases). Trimming cost V 6 bases and J 0 bases, with 9 bases left between them. The CDR3 is 15 amino acids. In germline, CDR1 is SNHLY, CDR2 FYNNEI. This CDR3 is CASRDISSGANVLTF. The CDR3 coding sequence is TGTGCCAGCAGGGACATTAGCTCTGGGGCCAACGTCCTGACTTTC.

This clone was observed a single time. The chain couples TRBV5-8 to TRBJ2-7; TRBD2 is a possible D gene (6 bases). There are 17 residues in the CDR3. V was shortened by 0 bases and J by 3 bases, with 19 bases between the two germline ends. The germline CDR1 and CDR2 sequences are SGHTS and YDEGEE. This chain's CDR3 is CASSLALTGRGGYEQYF. The CDR3 DNA reads as TGTGCCAGCAGCTTGGCCCTCACAGGTAGGGGAGGCTACGAGCAGTACTTC.